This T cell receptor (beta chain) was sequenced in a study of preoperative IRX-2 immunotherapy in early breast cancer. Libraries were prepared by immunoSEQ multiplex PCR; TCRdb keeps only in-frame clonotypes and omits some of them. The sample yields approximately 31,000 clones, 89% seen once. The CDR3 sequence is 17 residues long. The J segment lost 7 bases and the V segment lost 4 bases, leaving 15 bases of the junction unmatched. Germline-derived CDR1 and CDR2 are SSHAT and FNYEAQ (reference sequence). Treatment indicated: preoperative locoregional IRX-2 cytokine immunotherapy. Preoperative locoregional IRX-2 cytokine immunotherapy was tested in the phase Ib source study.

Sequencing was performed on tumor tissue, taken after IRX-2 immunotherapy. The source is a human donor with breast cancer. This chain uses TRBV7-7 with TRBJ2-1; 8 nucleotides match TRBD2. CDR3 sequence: CASSSPLAGPLENEQFF. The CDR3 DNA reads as TGTGCCAGCAGCTCACCCTTAGCGGGGCCCCTTGAGAATGAGCAGTTCTTC.